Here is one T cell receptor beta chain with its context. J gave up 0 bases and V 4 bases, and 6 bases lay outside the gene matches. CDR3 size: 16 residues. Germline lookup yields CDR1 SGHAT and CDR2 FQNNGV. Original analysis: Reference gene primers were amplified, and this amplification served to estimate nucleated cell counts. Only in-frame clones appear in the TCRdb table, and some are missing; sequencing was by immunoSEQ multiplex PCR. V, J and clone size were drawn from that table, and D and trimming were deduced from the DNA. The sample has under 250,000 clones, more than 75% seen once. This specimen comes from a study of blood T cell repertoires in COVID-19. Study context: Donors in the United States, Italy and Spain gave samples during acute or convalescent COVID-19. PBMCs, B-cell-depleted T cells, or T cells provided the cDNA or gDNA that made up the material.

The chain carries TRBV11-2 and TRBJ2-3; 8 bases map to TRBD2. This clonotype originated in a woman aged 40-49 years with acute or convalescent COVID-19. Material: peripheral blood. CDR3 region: CASSWSSGRSTDTQYF. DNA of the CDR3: TGTGCCAGCAGCTGGTCTAGCGGGCGAAGCACAGATACGCAGTATTTT. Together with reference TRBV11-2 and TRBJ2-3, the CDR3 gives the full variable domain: EAGVAQSPRYKIIEKRQSVAFWCNPISGHATLYWYQQILGQGPKLLIQFQNNGVVDDSQLPKDRFSAERLKGVDSTLKIQPAKLEDSAVYLCASSWSSGRSTDTQYFGPGTRLTVL.